The 30 T cell receptor beta chains presented below share a single source sample, sequenced in a study of CD8+CD57+ T cells in acquired aplastic anemia. Genomic DNA acted as the template from which TCR beta VDJ combination and CDR3 sequence profiling were carried out. TCRdb re-analysed the reads in MiXCR, keeping a single row per CDR3 protein. The sample has about 180,000 distinct CDR3 sequences; 48% are singletons. The authors sequenced patients whose flow cytometry had shown CD8+CD57+ cell expansion. Sequencing used sorted CD4+, CD8+, or CD8+CD57+ T cells (not recorded which) from PBMCs. The receptor set was obtained from a human donor with aplastic anemia.

The chain combines TRBV2 with TRBJ2-5; 9 bases fit TRBD1. CDR3 size: 13 residues. With 9 bases clipped from V and 5 bases from J, the junction kept 7 bases outside the gene matches. The germline V gene encodes CDR1 SNHLY and CDR2 FYNNEI. The CDR3: CASSDRGMETQYF. In DNA form, the CDR3 reads TGTGCCAGTTCGGACAGGGGTATGGAGACCCAGTACTTC.

As for this clonotype: It is likely a read error, because the conserved phenylalanine at the end of the CDR3 is missing. The rearrangement links TRBV20-1 to TRBJ2-7, with a tentative D call TRBD1 (6 bases). Trimming left V 0 bases short and J 0 bases short, with 21 bases between. CDR1 and CDR2 (germline): DFQATT, SNEGSKA (reference sequence). The CDR3 sequence is 18 residues long. The CDR3 sequence: CSARDSSRGPTSSYEQYL. In nucleotides, the CDR3 is TGCAGTGCTAGAGATTCATCCAGGGGACCTACTAGCTCCTACGAGCAGTACCTC.

Worth noting for this clonotype: A read error may explain this, as a much larger clone is one base away. V is TRBV11-1 and J is TRBJ2-7; weak D call: TRBD1 (5 bases). The CDR3 is 15 amino acids. Germline CDR1 reads SGHAT; CDR2 reads FQDESV (reference sequence). CDR3 in amino acids: CASSLYQTAPYGQYF. The CDR3 DNA follows: TGTGCCAGCAGCTTATATCAGACAGCCCCCTACGGGCAGTACTTC.

The chain joins TRBV20-1 to TRBJ1-2; the match to TRBD1 covers 9 bases. Germline values: CDR1 DFQATT, CDR2 SNEGSKA (reference sequence). This CDR3 is 12 amino acids long. The ends lost 6 bases at V and 4 bases at J; junction bases unmatched: 3. CDR3 in DNA: TGCAGTGCCAGGGACAGGGTCTATGGCTACACCTTC. Protein product: CSARDRVYGYTF.

The chain uses TRBV20-1 and TRBJ2-7; D might be TRBD1 (5 bases). Germline lookup yields CDR1 DFQATT and CDR2 SNEGSKA (reference sequence). V shed 3 bases and J shed 0 bases, with 15 bases lying between them. CDR3 length: 15 amino acids. The CDR3 DNA is TGCAGTGCTAGGGGCAACAGTGACAGCTCCTACGAGCAGTACTTC. Protein sequence: CSARGNSDSSYEQYF.

This clonotype was seen ten or more times. J is TRBJ1-4 and V is TRBV25-1; D possibly corresponds to TRBD1 (6 bases). Germline V lookup: CDR1 MGHDK, CDR2 SYGVNS. This CDR3 is built from 15 residues. V lost 2 bases and J 5 bases, leaving 12 bases between the germline ends. CDR3 coding DNA: TGTGCCAGCAGTGAAACAGGGATCTTCAATGAAAAACTGTTTTTT. Its translation: CASSETGIFNEKLFF.

This clonotype was seen more than once but under ten times. The chain is built from TRBV12-3 or TRBV12-4 and TRBJ2-2; TRBD2 is a possible D gene (6 bases). The CDR3 runs to 17 residues. Trimming shortened V by 0 bases and J by 1 base, and 12 bases separated the two germline ends. CDR3 amino acids: CASSLALMGGNTGELFF. The DNA of the CDR3 is TGTGCCAGCAGTTTAGCGCTAATGGGGGGGAACACCGGGGAGCTGTTTTTT.

The J gene is TRBJ2-7, the V gene TRBV9; D call uncertain. Germline V gene data show CDR1 as SGDLS and CDR2 as YYNGEE. V was cut by 4 bases and J by 3 bases, with 14 bases left in between. The CDR3 spans 14 residues. CDR3 in amino acids: CASSLELGFYEQYF. The CDR3 DNA reads as TGTGCCAGCAGCTTAGAGTTAGGGTTCTACGAGCAGTACTTC.

The rearrangement links TRBV7-8 to TRBJ2-1, with TRBD1 identical over 11 bases. The CDR3 runs 14 residues. The junction had 5 bases not matched to a gene; V was cut back by 3 bases and J by 10 bases. Germline V CDR1 and CDR2: SGHVS, FQNEAQ. CDR3 residues: CASSFGTGGSEQFF. The CDR3 nucleotides are TGTGCCAGCAGCTTTGGGACAGGGGGGTCGGAGCAGTTCTTC.

This chain joins TRBV20-1 and TRBJ2-7, with 7 positions matching TRBD2. The V gene end was trimmed by 3 bases and the J gene end by 4 bases; junction bases not matched to a gene: 6. CDR3 length: 13 residues. Germline V gene sequence: CDR1 DFQATT, CDR2 SNEGSKA (reference sequence). For the CDR3, the DNA is TGCAGTGCTAGTTTGGGCGGGGGATACGAGCAGTACTTC. This codes for CSASLGGGYEQYF.

The V call is TRBV28, the J call TRBJ2-3; D perhaps matches TRBD1 (6 bases). Germline loops: CDR1 MDHEN, CDR2 SYDVKM. The V gene lost 2 bases and the J gene lost 5 bases, with 17 bases spanning the gap. This CDR3 has 16 amino acids. This chain's CDR3 is CASSLQVAGEIDTQYF. The CDR3 nucleotides are TGTGCCAGCAGTTTACAGGTGGCAGGGGAAATAGATACGCAGTATTTT.

The genes are TRBV24-1 and TRBJ2-5; 7 bases are a match to TRBD1. Germline V gives CDR1 KGHDR, CDR2 SFDVKD. This CDR3 comprises 15 residues. Trimming took 0 bases from V and 2 from J; bases not matched to a gene: 2. DNA for the CDR3: TGTGCCACCAGTGATTTGCAACAGGGGCAAGAGACCCAGTACTTC. Amino acid sequence: CATSDLQQGQETQYF.

This clonotype was recorded at least ten times. The chain employs TRBV20-1 and TRBJ1-1; possibly TRBD1 for D (5 bases). From germline, CDR1 is DFQATT and CDR2 SNEGSKA (reference sequence). V was cut by 7 bases and J by 1 base, with 22 bases left in between. CDR3 length: 16 amino acids. Here the CDR3 DNA reads TGCAGTGTAACGGGTGGGGGGGGTTGGAGGAACACTGAAGCTTTCTTT. It translates to CSVTGGGGWRNTEAFF.

The CDR3: CASSERVQGAHEQYF. In nucleotides, the CDR3 is TGTGCCAGCAGTGAACGGGTACAGGGGGCCCACGAGCAGTACTTC. V and J are TRBV2 and TRBJ2-7; 9 nucleotides line up with TRBD1. V shed 2 bases, J shed 5 bases, and the junction held 7 bases outside the gene matches. Per germline, CDR1 SNHLY and CDR2 FYNNEI. CDR3 size: 15 residues.

This clonotype appeared many times. The gene calls are TRBV24-1 and TRBJ2-3; 9 nucleotides match TRBD1. The CDR3 sequence is 14 residues long. Germline CDR1 KGHDR, CDR2 SFDVKD. V lost 6 bases, J lost 3 bases, and 3 bases stayed unmatched. The DNA of the CDR3 is TGTGCCACCAGTCGGACAGGGGAAACAGATACGCAGTATTTT. It codes for CATSRTGETDTQYF.

This clonotype was detected once. The chain joins TRBV20-1 to TRBJ2-3; 11 bases fit TRBD2. Germline loops: CDR1 DFQATT, CDR2 SNEGSKA (reference sequence). V shed 0 bases and J 6 bases; nucleotides not matched to a gene: 11. The length of the CDR3 is 17 residues. CDR3 region: CSARDFRLAGGKDTQYF. DNA of the CDR3: TGCAGTGCTAGAGATTTTCGTCTAGCGGGGGGCAAGGATACGCAGTATTTT.

The gene calls are TRBV10-3 and TRBJ2-2; D is ambiguous. CDR1 is ENHRY and CDR2 is SYGVKD in the germline V gene. Trimming stripped 8 bases from V and 0 bases from J, with 16 bases between. The CDR3 sequence is 16 residues long. This chain's CDR3 is CAIGGILPANTGELFF. The CDR3 nucleotides read TGTGCCATCGGTGGGATACTCCCCGCGAACACCGGGGAGCTGTTTTTT.

The chain links TRBV19 to TRBJ2-7, with a possible D match to TRBD2 (5 bases). Germline V gives CDR1 LNHDA, CDR2 SQIVND (reference sequence). V was pared by 5 bases and J by 4 bases, with 12 bases between. This CDR3 spans 13 amino acids. This CDR3 reads CASSYKGVYEQYF. CDR3 in DNA: TGTGCCAGTAGTTACAAGGGAGTATACGAGCAGTACTTC.

The gene calls are TRBV2 and TRBJ2-7, with D hard to call. In germline, CDR1 is SNHLY, CDR2 FYNNEI. This CDR3 comprises 11 residues. Between the trimmed V and J ends, which lost 8 bases and 6 bases, there was a span of 11 bases. CDR3 sequence (DNA): TGTGCCAGCCGGATAGTCGGCGAGCAGTACTTC. As protein: CASRIVGEQYF.

Ten or more counts support this clonotype. The chain carries TRBV28 and TRBJ2-7; D is uncertain. V shed 10 bases and J shed 2 bases, with 15 bases lying between them. CDR1 and CDR2 (germline): MDHEN, SYDVKM. The length of the CDR3 is 13 residues. The CDR3: CATVSPRPYEQYF. The CDR3 DNA reads TGTGCCACCGTATCACCGCGTCCCTACGAGCAGTACTTC.

This clonotype was picked up many times. This sequence joins TRBV3-1 and TRBJ1-5; D possibly corresponds to TRBD1 (5 bases). The germline gives CDR1 LGHDT, CDR2 YNNKEL (reference sequence). The CDR3 extends over 14 amino acids. The V end was cut by 4 bases, the J end by 5 bases, with 12 bases between. The DNA for the CDR3 is TGTGCCAGCAGCCGGCAACGGGGCCATCAGCCCCAGCATTTT. Amino acid sequence: CASSRQRGHQPQHF.

This clonotype was recorded a few times. This clone may be a read error of a much larger clone one base away. The V gene is TRBV5-1, the J gene TRBJ1-2; D is perhaps TRBD1 (6 bases). Germline V gives CDR1 SGHRS, CDR2 YFSETQ. This CDR3 contains 13 residues. V was cut by 0 bases and J by 6 bases, with 9 bases left in between. The CDR3 region has the DNA TGCGCCAGCAGCTTGGTTGGGGGCCATGGCTACACCTTC. Its protein is CASSLVGGHGYTF.

This CDR3 is CASSLTGQGGNEQFF. The CDR3 DNA is TGTGCCAGCAGCTTAACGGGACAAGGGGGGAATGAGCAGTTCTTC. J is TRBJ2-1 and V is TRBV7-3; D may match TRBD1 or TRBD2 (6 bases each). CDR1 is SGHTA and CDR2 is FQGTGA in the germline V gene. V dropped 0 bases and J dropped 7 bases, with 13 bases sitting between them. The CDR3 has 15 amino acids.

V gene TRBV5-1 combines with J gene TRBJ2-4; D ambiguous. Germline CDR1 reads SGHRS; CDR2 reads YFSETQ. Trimming took off 0 bases at V and 9 bases at J, with 10 bases between the two ends. The CDR3 is made up of 13 amino acids. CDR3 sequence reads: CASSLELYSIQYF. In DNA form, the CDR3 reads TGCGCCAGCAGCTTGGAACTCTACAGCATTCAGTACTTC.

Many counts were recorded for this clonotype. V is TRBV12-3 or TRBV12-4 and J is TRBJ2-3; the D is unclear. Trimming cost V 2 bases and J 1 base, with 10 bases left between them. The CDR3 length is 15 residues. The CDR3, as DNA: TGTGCCAGCAGTTTAATCCTCCCTGGCACAGATACGCAGTATTTT. As protein: CASSLILPGTDTQYF.

The rearrangement links TRBV7-9 to TRBJ2-7; D is undetermined. CDR1 is SEHNR, CDR2 FQNEAQ, per germline (reference sequence). Trimming removed 5 bases from V and 4 bases from J, with 9 bases in between. The CDR3 runs to 12 residues. DNA for the CDR3: TGTGCCAGCAGCGCAGACACTTACGAGCAGTACTTC. This encodes CASSADTYEQYF.

This clonotype has a count of ten or more. The CDR3 region has the DNA TGTGCCAGCAGTCGAGCAGGGGTTGAGGGCTACACCTTC. Translation gives CASSRAGVEGYTF. This rearrangement joins TRBV6-1 to TRBJ1-2; maybe TRBD1 (6 bases). CDR1 is MNHNS, CDR2 SASEGT, per germline. The CDR3 spans 13 residues. Between the trimmed V and J ends, which lost 5 bases and 8 bases, there was a span of 15 bases.

The CDR3: CASLPGNSYEQYF. In DNA, the CDR3 is TGTGCCAGCCTTCCAGGGAACTCCTACGAGCAGTACTTC. This chain joins TRBV11-2 and TRBJ2-7; tentative D call: TRBD1 (5 bases). The CDR3 runs 13 residues. The germline V and J ends were trimmed by 8 bases and 0 bases, with 11 bases remaining between them. Per germline, CDR1 SGHAT and CDR2 FQNNGV.

Many counts were recorded for this clonotype. This chain joins TRBV6-1 and TRBJ2-7; TRBD2 matches 14 bases. Losses at the gene ends were 6 bases for V and 7 bases for J; bases not matched to a gene: 8. Germline V gene lookup returns CDR1 MNHNS and CDR2 SASEGT. The CDR3 runs to 15 residues. CDR3 loop: CASRPPGLAGVEQYF. The DNA of the CDR3 is TGTGCCAGCAGACCCCCGGGACTAGCGGGGGTAGAGCAGTACTTC.

This clonotype was seen repeatedly, ten times or more. V is TRBV12-3 or TRBV12-4 and J is TRBJ2-5; TRBD2 is a possible D gene (6 bases). This CDR3 has 12 residues. V was pared by 7 bases and J by 5 bases, with 11 bases between. The CDR3 coding sequence is TGTGCCAGCACGGAGGGCGGGGAGACCCAGTACTTC. This gives the protein CASTEGGETQYF.